This TCR beta chain was sequenced during a study of T-cell reconstitution after alpha-beta-depleted transplantation in children. Study conclusions and caveats: Approximately two months post-transplant, alpha-beta T cells reportedly originated from several hundred expanded graft clones. Some patients showed high day-60 TCRbeta diversity, which derived from surviving recipient T cells and thymic progenitors. It was newly produced T cells that mostly accounted for T-cell counts and diversity one year after transplant.

Trimming removed 5 bases at V and 7 bases at J, with 21 bases between. The germline V gene has CDR1 SGHTA and CDR2 FQGTGA. This CDR3 has 15 amino acids. Preparation of the TCRbeta library was carried out with unique molecular identifiers. Using its own MiXCR run on the PCR reads, TCRdb lists one record per CDR3 protein. The sample yields approximately 800,000 distinct CDR3 sequences, under 20% seen once. A few counts support this clonotype. Antigen: not known. The chain has TRBV7-3 and TRBJ2-7, with D unresolved. This receptor was identified in a male patient between 10 and 17 years old who had a stem cell transplant for acute lymphoblastic leukemia, so the T cells may come from the graft donor. The sequences come from PBMCs, mostly from graft donor cells, collected 360 days after TCRalphabeta/CD19-depleted stem cell transplant. The CDR3 reads CASSAYWFLSFEQYF. Here the CDR3 DNA reads TGTGCCAGCAGCGCCTACTGGTTCCTCTCGTTTGAGCAGTACTTC.